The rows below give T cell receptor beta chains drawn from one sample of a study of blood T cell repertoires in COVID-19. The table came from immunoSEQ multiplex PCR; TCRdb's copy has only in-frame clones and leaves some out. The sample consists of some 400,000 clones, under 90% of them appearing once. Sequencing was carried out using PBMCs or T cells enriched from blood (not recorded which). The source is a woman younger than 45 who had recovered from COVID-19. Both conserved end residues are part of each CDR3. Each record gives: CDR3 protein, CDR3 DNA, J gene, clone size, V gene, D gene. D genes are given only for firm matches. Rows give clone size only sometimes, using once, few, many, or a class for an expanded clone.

cdr3_aa: CASSPLRDFEQYF
cdr3_nt: TGCGCCAGCAGCCCCCTGAGAGACTTCGAGCAGTACTTC
j_call: TRBJ2-7
clone_size: .
v_call: TRBV5-1
d_call: .

cdr3_aa: CASSTPKGRQGANYGYTF
cdr3_nt: TGTGCCAGTAGTACCCCAAAAGGACGACAGGGAGCTAACTATGGCTACACCTTC
j_call: TRBJ1-2
clone_size: .
v_call: TRBV19
d_call: TRBD1

cdr3_aa: CASSQGSSTTYNEQFF
cdr3_nt: TGCGCCAGCAGCCAAGGTTCAAGCACCACCTACAATGAGCAGTTCTTC
j_call: TRBJ2-1
clone_size: once
v_call: TRBV4-1
d_call: .

cdr3_aa: CASSLPPGRGNRNEQFF
cdr3_nt: TGTGCCAGCAGCTTACCCCCCGGGAGGGGCAATCGCAATGAGCAGTTCTTC
j_call: TRBJ2-1
clone_size: .
v_call: TRBV7-2
d_call: TRBD2

cdr3_aa: CASSNRADEQFF
cdr3_nt: TGTGCCAGCAGCAATAGAGCCGATGAGCAGTTCTTC
j_call: TRBJ2-1
clone_size: .
v_call: TRBV9
d_call: .

cdr3_aa: CASSPQPGVREKLFF
cdr3_nt: TGCGCCAGCAGCCCCCAACCGGGGGTGAGGGAAAAACTGTTTTTT
j_call: TRBJ1-4
clone_size: .
v_call: TRBV4-3
d_call: .

cdr3_aa: CASSPTVYYEQYF
cdr3_nt: TGCGCCAGCAGCCCGACTGTCTACTACGAGCAGTACTTC
j_call: TRBJ2-7
clone_size: once
v_call: TRBV10-2
d_call: .

cdr3_aa: CATSRDLNLGLRGGGYTF
cdr3_nt: TGTGCCACCAGCAGAGATCTCAATCTGGGACTTCGAGGAGGGGGCTACACCTTC
j_call: TRBJ1-2
clone_size: .
v_call: TRBV15
d_call: .

cdr3_aa: CASSIDSYEQYF
cdr3_nt: TGTGCCAGCAGCATAGACAGCTACGAGCAGTACTTC
j_call: TRBJ2-7
clone_size: once
v_call: TRBV21-1
d_call: .

cdr3_aa: CAVRTGMGEAFF
cdr3_nt: TGTGCCGTCCGGACAGGGATGGGTGAAGCTTTCTTT
j_call: TRBJ1-1
clone_size: .
v_call: TRBV13
d_call: TRBD1

cdr3_aa: CASSVADDGVGMVYETQYF
cdr3_nt: TGTGCCAGCAGCGTAGCAGACGACGGAGTAGGAATGGTTTATGAGACCCAGTACTTC
j_call: TRBJ2-5
clone_size: .
v_call: TRBV9
d_call: .

cdr3_aa: CASRLAGVSYEQYF
cdr3_nt: TGTGCCAGCAGGCTAGCGGGGGTTTCCTACGAGCAGTACTTC
j_call: TRBJ2-7
clone_size: .
v_call: TRBV27
d_call: TRBD2

cdr3_aa: CALAPRLNNEQFF
cdr3_nt: TGTGCCCTCGCTCCCAGGTTGAACAATGAGCAGTTCTTC
j_call: TRBJ2-1
clone_size: .
v_call: TRBV10-3
d_call: .

cdr3_aa: CASRSTGEETQYF
cdr3_nt: TGTGCCAGCAGATCAACAGGGGAGGAGACCCAGTACTTC
j_call: TRBJ2-5
clone_size: .
v_call: TRBV27
d_call: TRBD1

cdr3_aa: CASTSRTGTVNEAFF
cdr3_nt: TGTGCCAGCACCTCTAGGACAGGGACCGTGAATGAAGCTTTCTTT
j_call: TRBJ1-1
clone_size: .
v_call: TRBV5-4
d_call: TRBD1

cdr3_aa: CASSMRSMNTEAFF
cdr3_nt: TGTGCCAGCAGCATGAGGAGCATGAACACTGAAGCTTTCTTT
j_call: TRBJ1-1
clone_size: .
v_call: TRBV27
d_call: .

cdr3_aa: CASSMAGHQPQHF
cdr3_nt: TGTGCCAGCAGCATGGCAGGGCATCAGCCCCAGCATTTT
j_call: TRBJ1-5
clone_size: .
v_call: TRBV5-6
d_call: .

cdr3_aa: CASSTSGSYNEQFF
cdr3_nt: TGTGCCAGTAGTACTAGCGGTTCCTACAATGAGCAGTTCTTC
j_call: TRBJ2-1
clone_size: .
v_call: TRBV19
d_call: TRBD2

cdr3_aa: CASSLWGLGNQETQYF
cdr3_nt: TGTGCCAGCAGCTTATGGGGACTAGGTAACCAAGAGACCCAGTACTTC
j_call: TRBJ2-5
clone_size: .
v_call: TRBV7-8
d_call: TRBD2

cdr3_aa: CASSLAGGVKTEAFF
cdr3_nt: TGTGCCAGCAGCTTGGCCGGCGGTGTAAAAACTGAAGCTTTCTTT
j_call: TRBJ1-1
clone_size: few
v_call: TRBV5-4
d_call: .

cdr3_aa: CASSVVQGDQPQHF
cdr3_nt: TGTGCCAGCAGCGTAGTGCAGGGCGATCAGCCCCAGCATTTT
j_call: TRBJ1-5
clone_size: .
v_call: TRBV28
d_call: .

cdr3_aa: CASSSGTGRLQQYF
cdr3_nt: TGTGCCAGCAGCTCCGGGACAGGACGATTGCAGCAGTACTTC
j_call: TRBJ2-7
clone_size: .
v_call: TRBV7-9
d_call: TRBD1

cdr3_aa: CAISAGDHTEAFF
cdr3_nt: TGTGCCATCAGTGCAGGGGATCACACTGAAGCTTTCTTT
j_call: TRBJ1-1
clone_size: once
v_call: TRBV10-3
d_call: .

cdr3_aa: CASSFNRQNTEAFF
cdr3_nt: TGTGCCAGCAGCTTTAACAGGCAGAACACTGAAGCTTTCTTT
j_call: TRBJ1-1
clone_size: .
v_call: TRBV7-9
d_call: .

cdr3_aa: CASSETGRGGYTF
cdr3_nt: TGTGCCAGCAGTGAGACAGGGCGGGGTGGCTACACCTTC
j_call: TRBJ1-2
clone_size: .
v_call: TRBV6-1
d_call: TRBD1

cdr3_aa: CASRVGGNEQFF
cdr3_nt: TGTGCCAGCCGTGTTGGAGGAAATGAGCAGTTCTTC
j_call: TRBJ2-1
clone_size: .
v_call: TRBV27
d_call: .

cdr3_aa: CASTPDLGTDTQYF
cdr3_nt: TGTGCCAGCACCCCTGACTTGGGCACAGATACGCAGTATTTT
j_call: TRBJ2-3
clone_size: .
v_call: TRBV9
d_call: .

cdr3_aa: CASSLATGSSGNTIYF
cdr3_nt: TGCGCCAGCAGCTTGGCCACAGGGTCCTCTGGAAACACCATATATTTT
j_call: TRBJ1-3
clone_size: .
v_call: TRBV5-1
d_call: .

cdr3_aa: CASSLQGRGYTF
cdr3_nt: TGTGCCAGCAGTCTACAGGGCCGGGGCTACACCTTC
j_call: TRBJ1-2
clone_size: .
v_call: TRBV28
d_call: .

cdr3_aa: CASSTNNGGNTEAFF
cdr3_nt: TGTGCCAGCTCAACGAATAACGGGGGGAACACTGAAGCTTTCTTT
j_call: TRBJ1-1
clone_size: .
v_call: TRBV18
d_call: .

cdr3_aa: CASSDSDSNNQPQHF
cdr3_nt: TGTGCCAGCAGTGACTCGGACAGCAATAATCAGCCCCAGCATTTT
j_call: TRBJ1-5
clone_size: .
v_call: TRBV7-9
d_call: .

cdr3_aa: CASSPIRSTEAFF
cdr3_nt: TGTGCCAGCTCACCGATACGGTCCACTGAAGCTTTCTTT
j_call: TRBJ1-1
clone_size: .
v_call: TRBV18
d_call: .

cdr3_aa: CASLTGGEQETQYF
cdr3_nt: TGCGCCAGCCTGACAGGGGGTGAACAAGAGACCCAGTACTTC
j_call: TRBJ2-5
clone_size: once
v_call: TRBV10-2
d_call: TRBD1

cdr3_aa: CAWTGLAGWDEQFF
cdr3_nt: TGTGCCTGGACCGGACTAGCGGGGTGGGATGAGCAGTTCTTC
j_call: TRBJ2-1
clone_size: once
v_call: TRBV30
d_call: TRBD2

cdr3_aa: CASSPGEGNEQFF
cdr3_nt: TGTGCCAGCTCACCAGGCGAGGGCAATGAGCAGTTCTTC
j_call: TRBJ2-1
clone_size: .
v_call: TRBV18
d_call: .

cdr3_aa: CASSQDAGTAYEQYF
cdr3_nt: TGTGCCAGCAGCCAGGATGCCGGGACAGCATACGAGCAGTACTTC
j_call: TRBJ2-7
clone_size: .
v_call: TRBV14
d_call: TRBD1

cdr3_aa: CASSHNPQVSGNTIYF
cdr3_nt: TGTGCCAGCAGCCATAATCCCCAGGTCTCCGGAAACACCATATATTTT
j_call: TRBJ1-3
clone_size: .
v_call: TRBV7-6
d_call: .

cdr3_aa: CASSPNLRTGGLSGNTIYF
cdr3_nt: TGTGCCAGCTCACCGAACCTTAGGACAGGAGGACTCTCTGGAAACACCATATATTTT
j_call: TRBJ1-3
clone_size: .
v_call: TRBV18
d_call: TRBD1

cdr3_aa: CASSRFPRDRGNQPQHF
cdr3_nt: TGTGCCAGCAGTAGATTCCCCCGGGACAGGGGAAATCAGCCCCAGCATTTT
j_call: TRBJ1-5
clone_size: .
v_call: TRBV28
d_call: TRBD1

cdr3_aa: CASSLGLAGDDEQFF
cdr3_nt: TGTGCCAGCAGCTTAGGTCTAGCGGGGGATGATGAGCAGTTCTTC
j_call: TRBJ2-1
clone_size: .
v_call: TRBV11-3
d_call: TRBD2

cdr3_aa: CASSDDTGVTEAFF
cdr3_nt: TGTGCCAGCAGCGACGACACAGGGGTCACTGAAGCTTTCTTT
j_call: TRBJ1-1
clone_size: .
v_call: TRBV28
d_call: TRBD1

cdr3_aa: CASSQGPSSPGHPTHEQYF
cdr3_nt: TGTGCCAGCAGCCAAGGTCCATCGTCCCCGGGACACCCGACCCACGAGCAGTACTTC
j_call: TRBJ2-7
clone_size: .
v_call: TRBV14
d_call: .

cdr3_aa: CASSLEGYPNYGYTF
cdr3_nt: TGCGCCAGCAGCTTGGAGGGGTACCCGAACTATGGCTACACCTTC
j_call: TRBJ1-2
clone_size: .
v_call: TRBV5-1
d_call: .

cdr3_aa: CASSQDRFQGQAHYNEQFF
cdr3_nt: TGTGCCAGCAGCCAAGATCGATTTCAGGGACAGGCCCACTACAATGAGCAGTTCTTC
j_call: TRBJ2-1
clone_size: .
v_call: TRBV4-2
d_call: TRBD1

cdr3_aa: CASSQYNEQFF
cdr3_nt: TGTGCCAGCAGTCAGTACAATGAGCAGTTCTTC
j_call: TRBJ2-1
clone_size: .
v_call: TRBV25-1
d_call: .

cdr3_aa: CASGLVLGLGHPYEQYF
cdr3_nt: TGTGCTAGTGGTTTGGTACTAGGGCTCGGGCACCCCTACGAGCAGTACTTC
j_call: TRBJ2-7
clone_size: .
v_call: TRBV12-5
d_call: .

cdr3_aa: CASSLSFTDSWEKLFF
cdr3_nt: TGTGCCAGCAGTTTATCGTTTACCGACAGCTGGGAAAAACTGTTTTTT
j_call: TRBJ1-4
clone_size: .
v_call: TRBV27
d_call: .

cdr3_aa: CASSGSGYNEQFF
cdr3_nt: TGTGCCAGCAGCGGTTCAGGGTACAATGAGCAGTTCTTC
j_call: TRBJ2-1
clone_size: .
v_call: TRBV7-3
d_call: .

cdr3_aa: CASSWGSGSLTGELFF
cdr3_nt: TGCGCCAGCAGCTGGGGGAGCGGGAGCTTAACCGGGGAGCTGTTTTTT
j_call: TRBJ2-2
clone_size: .
v_call: TRBV5-1
d_call: TRBD2

cdr3_aa: CASSKDRISRSGEQFF
cdr3_nt: TGTGCCAGCAGCAAGGACAGGATCTCCCGTTCGGGTGAGCAGTTCTTC
j_call: TRBJ2-1
clone_size: .
v_call: TRBV21-1
d_call: .

cdr3_aa: CALTGGGTYEQYF
cdr3_nt: TGTGCCTTAACGGGAGGGGGGACCTACGAGCAGTACTTC
j_call: TRBJ2-7
clone_size: once
v_call: TRBV30
d_call: TRBD2

cdr3_aa: CASSHMVGSGELFF
cdr3_nt: TGTGCCAGCAGCCACATGGTTGGGAGCGGGGAGCTGTTTTTT
j_call: TRBJ2-2
clone_size: .
v_call: TRBV7-3
d_call: .

cdr3_aa: CASSIRGVQETQYF
cdr3_nt: TGTGCCAGTAGTATCCGGGGGGTCCAAGAGACCCAGTACTTC
j_call: TRBJ2-5
clone_size: once
v_call: TRBV19
d_call: TRBD2

cdr3_aa: CATSRRSYTTDTQYF
cdr3_nt: TGTGCCACCAGCAGGCGGAGTTATACCACAGATACGCAGTATTTT
j_call: TRBJ2-3
clone_size: .
v_call: TRBV15
d_call: .

cdr3_aa: CASSGQGPDTQYF
cdr3_nt: TGCGCCAGCAGCGGACAGGGGCCAGATACGCAGTATTTT
j_call: TRBJ2-3
clone_size: .
v_call: TRBV10-2
d_call: TRBD1